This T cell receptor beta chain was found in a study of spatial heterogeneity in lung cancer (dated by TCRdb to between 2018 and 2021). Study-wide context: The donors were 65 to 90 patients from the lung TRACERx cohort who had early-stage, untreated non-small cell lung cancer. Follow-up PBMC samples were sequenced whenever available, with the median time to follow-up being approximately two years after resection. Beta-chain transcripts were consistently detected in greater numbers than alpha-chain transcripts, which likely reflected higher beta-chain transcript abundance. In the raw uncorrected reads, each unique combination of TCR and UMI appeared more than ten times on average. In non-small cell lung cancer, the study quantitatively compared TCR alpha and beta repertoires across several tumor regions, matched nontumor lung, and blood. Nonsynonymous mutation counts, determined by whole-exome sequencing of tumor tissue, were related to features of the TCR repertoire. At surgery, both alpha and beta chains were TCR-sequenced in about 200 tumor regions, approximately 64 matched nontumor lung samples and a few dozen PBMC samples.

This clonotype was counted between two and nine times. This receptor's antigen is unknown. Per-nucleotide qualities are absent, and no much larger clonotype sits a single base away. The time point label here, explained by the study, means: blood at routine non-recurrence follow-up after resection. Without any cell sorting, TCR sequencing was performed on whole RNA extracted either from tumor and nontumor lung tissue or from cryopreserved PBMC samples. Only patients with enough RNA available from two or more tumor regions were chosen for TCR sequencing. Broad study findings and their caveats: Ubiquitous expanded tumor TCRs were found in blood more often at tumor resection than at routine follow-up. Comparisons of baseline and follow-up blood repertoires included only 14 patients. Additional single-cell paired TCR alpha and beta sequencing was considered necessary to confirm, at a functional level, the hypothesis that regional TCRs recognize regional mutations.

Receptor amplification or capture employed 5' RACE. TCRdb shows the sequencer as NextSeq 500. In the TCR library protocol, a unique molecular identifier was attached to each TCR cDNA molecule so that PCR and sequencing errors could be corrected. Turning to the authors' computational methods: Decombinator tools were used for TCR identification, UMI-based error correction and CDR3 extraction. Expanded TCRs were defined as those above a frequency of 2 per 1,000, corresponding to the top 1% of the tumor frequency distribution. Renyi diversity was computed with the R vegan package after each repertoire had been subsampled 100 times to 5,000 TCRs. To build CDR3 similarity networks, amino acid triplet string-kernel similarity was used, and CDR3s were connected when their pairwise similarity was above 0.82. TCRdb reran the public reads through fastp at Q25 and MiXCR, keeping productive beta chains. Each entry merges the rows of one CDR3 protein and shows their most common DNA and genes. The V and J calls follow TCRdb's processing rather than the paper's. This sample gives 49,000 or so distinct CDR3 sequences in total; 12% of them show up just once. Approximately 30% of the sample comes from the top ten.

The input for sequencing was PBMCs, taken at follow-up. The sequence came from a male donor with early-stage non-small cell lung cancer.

The DNA sequence follows: TGTGCCACCGTTGCGGGGGGAAGCTCCTACAATGAGCAGTTCTTC. Its translation is CATVAGGSSYNEQFF. Recombination connected TRBV6-5 to TRBJ2-1, with 8 bases aligning to TRBD2. The junction shows trimming of 10 bases on V and 0 bases on J, and the gene matches do not reach 8 bases of it. CDR1 and CDR2 are drawn from the germline V gene: MNHEY, SVGAGI. Its CDR3 holds 15 amino acids, cysteine through phenylalanine. The sequence is cut down to CDR3 DNA, 45 bases in frame from base 1.